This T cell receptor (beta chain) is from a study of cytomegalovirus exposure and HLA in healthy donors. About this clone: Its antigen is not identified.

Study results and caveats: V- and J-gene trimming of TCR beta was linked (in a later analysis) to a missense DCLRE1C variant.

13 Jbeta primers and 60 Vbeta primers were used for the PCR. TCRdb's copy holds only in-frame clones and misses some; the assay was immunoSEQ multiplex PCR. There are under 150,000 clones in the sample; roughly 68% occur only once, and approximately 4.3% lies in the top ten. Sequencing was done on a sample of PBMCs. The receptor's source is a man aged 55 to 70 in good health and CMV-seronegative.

The chain's CDR3 is CAWSVVRAYEQYF. As DNA, the CDR3 is TGTGCCTGGAGTGTTGTCAGGGCCTACGAGCAGTACTTC. This sequence joins TRBV30 and TRBJ2-7; D is possibly TRBD1 (5 bases). The CDR3 spans 13 residues. CDR1 is GTSNPN and CDR2 is SVGIG in the germline V gene (reference sequence). V was trimmed by 0 bases and J by 2 bases, leaving 8 bases between them.